Presented here are 9 T cell receptor beta chains from one specimen sequenced in a study of radiation and T cells in renal cell carcinoma. Clones were read by immunoSEQ multiplex PCR, and TCRdb kept only the in-frame ones, dropping some. The sample lists roughly 160,000 clones; about nine tenths were seen once. Time point given: blood 4 weeks post-SBRT, at nephrectomy. The treatment was: 15 Gy SBRT to primary tumor, nephrectomy 4 weeks later. Sequenced here: blood, sampled from a patient whose treatment included radiotherapy and nephrectomy. The origin of the receptors is a woman in her forties or fifties with renal cell carcinoma.

The chain uses TRBV5-1 and TRBJ2-1; no definite D call. Per germline, CDR1 SGHRS and CDR2 YFSETQ. CDR3 length: 15 residues. Trimming left V 4 bases short and J 0 bases short, with 11 bases between. CDR3 DNA sequence: TGCGCCAGCAGCCCCCCATTAGTCTCCTACAATGAGCAGTTCTTC. It is translated as CASSPPLVSYNEQFF. Based on the CDR3 plus reference TRBV5-1 and TRBJ2-1, the full variable domain is KAGVTQTPRYLIKTRGQQVTLSCSPISGHRSVSWYQQTPGQGLQFLFEYFSETQRNKGNFPGRFSGRQFSNSRSEMNVSTLELGDSALYLCASSPPLVSYNEQFFGPGTRLTVL.

The chain links TRBV18 to TRBJ2-1; TRBD1 might be the D (6 bases). V shed 5 bases and J shed 4 bases, with 12 bases lying between them. This CDR3 has 14 amino acids. The germline V gene encodes CDR1 KGHSH and CDR2 LQKENI. The CDR3 DNA reads TGTGCCAGCTCATTCCGGACAGAATACAATGAGCAGTTCTTC. Translating gives CASSFRTEYNEQFF.

This clone was seen only once. The V gene is TRBV10-1, the J gene TRBJ2-3; weak D call: TRBD2 (7 bases). CDR1 is WNHNN and CDR2 is SYGVQD in the germline V gene (reference sequence). CDR3 length: 17 residues. Trimming left V 3 bases short and J 4 bases short, with 20 bases between. The chain's CDR3 is CASSDHGAGAGPDTQYF. Here the CDR3 DNA reads TGCGCCAGCAGTGATCATGGTGCGGGGGCAGGCCCAGATACGCAGTATTTT.

The rearrangement joins TRBV9 to TRBJ2-2, with TRBD1 as a possible D gene (6 bases). The CDR3 is 16 amino acids. The V end was cut by 0 bases, the J end by 1 base, with 10 bases between. Germline CDR1 SGDLS, CDR2 YYNGEE. DNA for the CDR3: TGTGCCAGCAGCGTAGGTCCAGGGGAGAACACCGGGGAGCTGTTTTTT. This translates into CASSVGPGENTGELFF. The full variable domain, rest sourced from reference TRBV9 and TRBJ2-2, is DSGVTQTPKHLITATGQRVTLRCSPRSGDLSVYWYQQSLDQGLQFLIQYYNGEERAKGNILERFSAQQFPDLHSELNLSSLELGDSALYFCASSVGPGENTGELFFGEGSRLTVL.

This chain uses TRBV14 with TRBJ1-1; D not resolved. The CDR3 consists of 14 residues. V dropped 0 bases and J dropped 1 base, with 6 bases sitting between them. Germline V gene sequence: CDR1 SGHDN, CDR2 FVKESK. Here the CDR3 DNA reads TGTGCCAGCAGCCAAGAGACGAGGAACACTGAAGCTTTCTTT. Amino acid sequence: CASSQETRNTEAFF.

The V and J genes are TRBV7-8 and TRBJ2-1; D remains unclear. This CDR3 contains 18 residues. V was cut by 1 base and J by 0 bases, with 16 bases left in between. The germline V gene encodes CDR1 SGHVS and CDR2 FQNEAQ. For the CDR3, the DNA is TGTGCCAGCAGCTTAGTATGGTTTCGGTCAACCTCCTACAATGAGCAGTTCTTC. Protein product: CASSLVWFRSTSYNEQFF.

This clone turned up a few times. The chain is built from TRBV9 and TRBJ2-3; 10 bases match TRBD1. The CDR3 is made up of 17 amino acids. The trim removed 3 bases at V and 1 base at J, leaving 8 bases unmatched. Germline loops: CDR1 SGDLS, CDR2 YYNGEE. In DNA form, the CDR3 reads TGTGCCAGCAGCGACAAGAGGACAGGGGGACGCACAGATACGCAGTATTTT. This gives the protein CASSDKRTGGRTDTQYF.

This clone was recorded only once. This chain connects TRBV5-1 to TRBJ2-2; tentative D call: TRBD1 (5 bases). The V and J ends lost 0 bases and 2 bases respectively, with 11 bases between them. Germline CDR1 and CDR2: SGHRS and YFSETQ. CDR3 length: 16 amino acids. The CDR3 is CASSLGQLDNTGELFF. In nucleotides, the CDR3 is TGCGCCAGCAGCTTGGGACAGCTAGATAACACCGGGGAGCTGTTTTTT.

The gene calls are TRBV6-5 and TRBJ2-7; 10 positions agree with TRBD1. The CDR3 has 14 residues. In germline, CDR1 is MNHEY, CDR2 SVGAGI. V gave up 2 bases and J gave up 4 bases; unmatched junction bases: 2. The CDR3 is CASSYGQGVYEQYF. CDR3 DNA sequence: TGTGCCAGCAGTTACGGACAGGGGGTATACGAGCAGTACTTC.